This T cell receptor beta chain is from a study of blood T cell repertoires in COVID-19 (dated by TCRdb to the early 2020s). Concerning the study at large: The collaborator samples originated in the United States, Italy and Spain and spanned the acute and convalescent phases of COVID-19. The prospective study material was composed of cDNA or gDNA derived from T cells, B-cell-depleted T cells, or PBMCs. The dataset comprised deeply sampled blood TCRbeta repertoires from subjects exposed to, actively infected with, or recovered from COVID-19. The repertoires were released in a freely available public database intended as a resource for research on the immune response to SARS-CoV-2. The samples were drawn from the first 160 participants of the ongoing ImmuneRACE study and from 950 to 1,500 subjects provided by 6 global collaborators. Nearly every sample came with metadata listing a de-identified subject ID, COVID-19 status, age in years and sex. Where HLA class I and class II types were available, the types were taken from metadata supplied by the sample provider, not from assay-based typing. Broader findings and caveats from the paper: The amount of clinical and demographic metadata varied by source and participant and was provided uncurated.

About this clone itself: The clone's antigen remains unknown. One base away there is no much larger clone; base qualities are not given.

In Seattle, one collaborating source enrolled patients while the infection was active and tracked those patients longitudinally over the course of disease. Whole blood was collected in K2EDTA tubes by collaborating institutions according to the institutions' own protocols. Collaborator samples were shipped for TCRbeta analysis as frozen whole blood, isolated PBMCs, or DNA extracted from either sample type. Trimming at the junction amounts to 4 bases on V and 3 bases on J, and the germline ends lie 12 bases apart. Reading the germline V gene (reference sequence) gives CDR1 GTSNPN and CDR2 SVGIG. Measured from the cysteine to the phenylalanine, the CDR3 is 14 residues long. Solely the CDR3 DNA is kept, with 42 bases framed from the first base. TCRbeta CDR3 regions were amplified from genomic DNA using the immunoSEQ Assay, a bias-controlled multiplex PCR. Per the original workflow: Within the assay, amplification of reference gene primers was used to estimate how many nucleated cells each sample contained. Sequence reads were collapsed and filtered to measure the absolute abundance of every unique TCRbeta CDR3 rearrangement. For each sample, productive Simpson clonality was calculated as the square root of Simpson's diversity index over productive rearrangements. TCRdb limited this immuneACCESS table to in-frame rearrangements with V and J called. A share of clones is missing; checked studies link under half to unresolved V genes, and the rest is unexplained. From that table come the V and J calls and clone size; the DNA was used to work out D and trimming. Counted in this sample were about 130,000 clones; 75% to 85% of them appeared once. Clones ranked in the top ten supply 4.5% to 5% of the sample.

The clonotype originates from a woman in her 70s with COVID-19, enrolled during active disease. Sequenced material: peripheral blood. The chain was built from TRBV30 and TRBJ2-2, with a tentative D gene TRBD1 over 5 matching bases. The CDR3 in this case is CAWMGKGDTGELFF. The nucleotides read TGTGCCTGGATGGGGAAAGGGGACACCGGGGAGCTGTTTTTT.